This T cell receptor beta chain was captured by sequencing in a study of glioma-infiltrating T cells (dated by TCRdb to 2016 to 2017). Regarding the complete study: TCR alpha- and beta-chain repertoires were sequenced from glioma tissue, non-neoplastic brain tissue and matched peripheral blood mononuclear cells. To measure divergence between tissue and blood T-cell populations, each tissue-infiltrating repertoire was compared with the peripheral blood repertoire of the same patient. Three low-grade glioma patients, several primary glioblastoma patients, and three non-glioma patients who contributed non-neoplastic brain tissue made up the paired cohort. What the study reported, not specific to this receptor: Small numbers underpinned the group comparisons: 7 to 9 glioblastoma patients, three low-grade glioma patients and three non-neoplastic patients. VJ-independent divergence between tissue and blood was found to be below expectation in non-neoplastic patients but above expectation in all gliomas, particularly low-grade gliomas. Only a very small number of CDR3 sequences turned up in both tissue and blood, a result put down to high CDR3 diversity combined with limited sampling.

This clonotype appeared once. It has no known antigen specificity. No base quality values were provided; no much bigger clone lies one nucleotide off. A single read counts as weak evidence. The iRepertoire nested amplicon-rescue multiplex PCR (arm-PCR) platform was used to amplify TCR alpha and beta CDR3 regions from RNA. The input for one-step reverse transcription and amplification was 100-400 ng of tissue mRNA or PBMC total RNA. Following bead purification, Illumina adapters were added by a secondary multiplex PCR, and libraries between 200 and 400 bp were gel-purified. Demultiplexing relied on internal 6-nucleotide barcodes carried by the libraries. Sequencing of the libraries was done on an Illumina MiSeq using 2x220 or 2x250 nucleotide paired-end reads. In the paper's pipeline: Paired reads were merged with FLASH 1.2.11 and aligned to the GRCh37 human genome with BWA-MEM before extracting TRA and TRB reads. An IMGT-derived reference of cassette sequences and CDR3 motifs, with pseudogenes included, was used for V and J assignment. Reads were translated in three frames, and productive CDR3s were defined as those with a C...FGXG motif and no stop codons. Clonotypes were defined as unique combinations of V-J cassette pair and CDR3 amino acid sequence. Reads were filtered by Hamming distance, with the threshold set by the sequence error rate of each sample in mapped regions. The raw public data were reprocessed by TCRdb itself: fastp quality trimming at Q25, MiXCR clonotype calling, in-frame beta chains only. Each CDR3 protein gets just one entry, which takes the most common genes and DNA from the rows behind it. For this entry, the V and J calls and clone size follow TCRdb and not the study's own pipeline. The sample yields approximately 10,000 distinct CDR3 sequences; 50% to 65% were counted once. Jointly, the top ten make up roughly 20% of the sample.

Sequences were obtained from glioma tissue, nonneoplastic brain tissue, or PBMCs (not recorded which). The source of this sequence is a human donor with low-grade glioma or glioblastoma, undergoing nonglioma brain surgery, or in good health (not recorded which).

The nucleotide sequence is TGTGCCAGCAATGACAAGGGGATTGGAAAACTGTTTTTT. Its amino acids are CASNDKGIGKLFF. The chain links TRBV2 with TRBJ1-4; TRBD1 is a possible D gene, resting on 5 matching bases. V is reduced by 7 bases and J by 10 bases, leaving a spacing of 16 bases between them. Taken from cysteine to phenylalanine, the CDR3 has 13 residues. Solely the CDR3 DNA is kept, with 39 bases framed from the first base. The germline V gene encodes CDR1 SNHLY and CDR2 FYNNEI.